This TCR beta chain was sequenced for a study of T cell responses to AZD1222 COVID-19 vaccine. The CDR3 extends over 13 amino acids. V was clipped by 3 bases and J by 6 bases; unmatched bases: 5. The germline V gene has CDR1 SGDLS and CDR2 YYNGEE. Profiled with immunoSEQ multiplex PCR; TCRdb holds only in-frame clones, not every one. The sample lists about 110,000 clones, roughly 92% seen once, with about 2.5% in the top ten. This chain connects TRBV9 to TRBJ2-7; 8 nucleotides agree with TRBD1. The sequence came from an adult who received the AZD1222 COVID-19 vaccine. Material: peripheral blood, obtained 28 days after the second AZD1222 dose. The CDR3 coding sequence is TGTGCCAGCAGCGAGATAGGACAGGGCGAGCAGTACTTC. It codes for CASSEIGQGEQYF. Based on the CDR3 plus reference TRBV9 and TRBJ2-7, the full variable domain is DSGVTQTPKHLITATGQRVTLRCSPRSGDLSVYWYQQSLDQGLQFLIQYYNGEERAKGNILERFSAQQFPDLHSELNLSSLELGDSALYFCASSEIGQGEQYFGPGTRLTVT.